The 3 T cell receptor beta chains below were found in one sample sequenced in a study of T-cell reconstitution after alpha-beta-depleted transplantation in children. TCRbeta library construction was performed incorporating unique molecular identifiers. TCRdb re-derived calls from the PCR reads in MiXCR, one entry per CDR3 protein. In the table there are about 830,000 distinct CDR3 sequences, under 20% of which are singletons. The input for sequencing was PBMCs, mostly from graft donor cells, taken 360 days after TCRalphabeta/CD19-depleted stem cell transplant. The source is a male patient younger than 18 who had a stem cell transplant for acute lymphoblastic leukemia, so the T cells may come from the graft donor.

The CDR3 reads CASSNDRGAYGYTF. DNA of the CDR3: TGTGCCAGCAGCAATGACAGGGGGGCCTATGGCTACACCTTC. The chain employs TRBV5-6 and TRBJ1-2, with TRBD1 matching over 9 bases. The CDR3 is 14 amino acids. After removal of 4 bases from V and 4 bases from J, the junction contained 5 bases not matched to a gene. The germline CDR1 and CDR2 sequences are SGHDT and YYEEEE.

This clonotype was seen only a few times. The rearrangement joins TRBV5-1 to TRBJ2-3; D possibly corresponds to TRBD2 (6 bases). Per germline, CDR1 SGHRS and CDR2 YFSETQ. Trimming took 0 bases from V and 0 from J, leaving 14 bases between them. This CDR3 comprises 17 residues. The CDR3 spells CASSLDLAVTSTDTQYF. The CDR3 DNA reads TGCGCCAGCAGCTTGGATTTAGCGGTAACTAGCACAGATACGCAGTATTTT.

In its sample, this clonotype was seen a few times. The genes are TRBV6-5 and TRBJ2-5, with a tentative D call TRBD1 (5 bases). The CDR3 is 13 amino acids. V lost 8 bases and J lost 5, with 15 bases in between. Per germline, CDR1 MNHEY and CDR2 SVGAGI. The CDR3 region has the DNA TGTGCCAGCCGCGATCAGGGTAGGGAGACCCAGTACTTC. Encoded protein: CASRDQGRETQYF.